The rows below give T cell receptor beta chains drawn from one sample of a study of radiotherapy plus CTLA-4 blockade in lung cancer. Produced via immunoSEQ multiplex PCR; TCRdb's table is partial and in-frame only. The data hold 45,000 or so clones, with around 73% observed a single time. This sample comprised peripheral blood, obtained from a patient treated with radiotherapy plus ipilimumab. The receptors here all came from a human donor with non-small cell lung cancer who had a complete response to radiotherapy plus ipilimumab. The CDR3 runs from the conserved cysteine through the conserved F or W. D genes are given only for firm matches. Size is stated for part of the rows, as once, few or many counts, or as a class when the clone is expanded.

d_call clone_size j_call v_call cdr3_nt cdr3_aa
TRBD1 - TRBJ1-6 TRBV7-2 TGTGCCAGCAGCTTGGGACAGACCTATAATTCACCCCTCCACTTT CASSLGQTYNSPLHF
- few TRBJ1-5 TRBV29-1 TGCAGCGTTGGTGACGGGAATCAGCCCCAGCATTTT CSVGDGNQPQHF
TRBD1 - TRBJ1-4 TRBV12-5 TGTGCTAGTGGTTTGGGACAGGGTGCAACTAATGAAAAACTGTTTTTT CASGLGQGATNEKLFF
- - TRBJ2-7 TRBV9 TGTGCCAGCAGCGTAAGATCAGGGACCTACGAGCAGTACTTC CASSVRSGTYEQYF
TRBD1 - TRBJ1-6 TRBV7-8 TGTGCCAGCAGCCTCACAGACAGGGAGACACCCCTCCACTTT CASSLTDRETPLHF
- - TRBJ2-7 TRBV30 TGTGCCTGGAGCCGAGACATCTACGAGCAGTACTTC CAWSRDIYEQYF
TRBD2 - TRBJ2-2 TRBV7-8 TGTGCCAGCAGCCCACTAGCGGGAGGAAACACCGGGGAGCTGTTTTTT CASSPLAGGNTGELFF
- - TRBJ2-5 TRBV28 TGTGCCAGCAGTCACCCCACGGAGAGGCGCCTGGGGACCCAGTACTTC CASSHPTERRLGTQYF
TRBD2 - TRBJ2-4 TRBV5-1 TGCGCCAGCAGCTTGGGTATAACTAGCGGGTCGGTAAACATTCAGTACTTC CASSLGITSGSVNIQYF
- - TRBJ2-5 TRBV6-5 TGTGCCAGCAGCTTCACGGTGGGGACACAAGAGACCCAGTACTTC CASSFTVGTQETQYF
- - TRBJ2-2 TRBV15 TGTGCCACTTCTATCGCCCCGAACACCGGGGAGCTGTTTTTT CATSIAPNTGELFF